This record looks at one T cell receptor beta chain sequence and its context. Its antigen remains unidentified. The germline gene is not matched at one end of the junction; a read error may be the cause. The data stem from a study of blood T cells in healthy people across ages (dated by TCRdb to between 2014 and 2016). For context, the study as a whole: Template switching captured roughly one uniquely barcoded TCR beta cDNA molecule per two T cells in model experiments. The study measured age-related changes in TCR beta repertoire diversity using deep sequencing normalized with unique cDNA molecular identifiers. The donors were split into four age groups: young (average around 15 years), middle-aged (about 40), aged (over 55) and long-lived (roughly 88). To avoid experimental bias, donors of different ages were randomly spread across the sequencing lanes. Using the same blood draw, the study looked at two additional independent replicas of 1 million unique cDNA reads for two donors, one aged 18 to 30 and the other aged 80 or older.

On the study overall, not on this receptor specifically: The CMV infection status of donors was not known, potentially confounding age-related changes in expanded clonotypes. Conclusive comparison of naive and antigen-experienced compartments was prevented by the profiling of bulk unsorted PBMCs. Total diversity estimates from one million sequenced T cells were considered lower bounds and underestimates. The long-lived group showed more naive CD4+ T cells, fewer expanded clones and increased TCR diversity than the aged group, suggesting age selection. A strong correlation was found between observed TCR beta diversity and the percentage of naive T cells measured by flow cytometry. Observed TCR beta diversity per million T cells fell roughly linearly with age, and a significant reduction was already apparent by age roughly 40.

Library creation used 5' RACE. TCRdb shows the sequencer as Illumina HiSeq 2500. The second PCR ran for roughly 7 to 12 cycles and used a J-beta primer mix along with a sample-barcoded 5' primer. A unique molecular identifier was introduced onto each TCR beta cDNA molecule by a template-switch 5' adaptor carrying 12 random nucleotides. Each sample yielded at least 3 million CDR3-containing paired-end reads. The Mint cDNA synthesis kit, primed by a TRBC-specific oligonucleotide, was used to synthesize first-strand cDNA from all RNA. After uracil-DNA glycosylase treatment, a first 18-cycle PCR used universal primers M1SS and BC2_uni_R on all cDNA. In the authors' own workflow: For normalization, 1 million high-quality reads, each with a distinct molecular identifier, were randomly selected from each sample. Instead of being binned into consensus sequences, reads that shared molecular identifiers were thrown out. CDR3 identification, clonotype clustering and error correction used MiTCR with a Q25 quality threshold and the strictest error-elimination algorithm. A nonparametric unseen species model with Euler transformation was used to estimate lower-bound total TCR beta diversity. TCRdb's own reprocessing of the public reads used fastp at Q25 and MiXCR and kept productive beta chains. Entries that share a CDR3 protein sequence are merged under the most common genes and DNA. These V and J calls derive from TCRdb rather than the authors' analysis. Here the sample has hundreds of thousands of distinct CDR3 sequences; under 45% occur a single time. The top ten constitute around 21% of the sample.

The 35 to 40 donors, aged roughly 6 to 95 years, were systemically healthy Caucasian individuals from Russia. Around 9.7 milliliters of peripheral blood were collected from each donor into EDTA-treated Vacutainer tubes. Ficoll-Paque density-gradient centrifugation was used to isolate PBMCs, with at least 6.5 million per sample. Total RNA was extracted from PBMCs with Trizol reagent, with at least 5.5 micrograms obtained per sample. For every donor, flow cytometry on a PBMC aliquot measured the percentage of naive CD45RAhigh/CD27high T cells. This clonotype was obtained from a man between 60 and 70 years old in good health. The sample was blood.

The DNA sequence is TGTGCCAGCACCTTATACGTCGGGGGGGCGATAGCCAAAAACATTCAGTACTTC. It translates to CASTLYVGGAIAKNIQYF. The chain employs TRBV7-2 and TRBJ2-4; the central 8 bases match TRBD2. CDR1 and CDR2 are read off the germline V gene as SGHTA and FQGNSA. Reading from cysteine to phenylalanine, the CDR3 counts 18 amino acids. Only CDR3 DNA is held: 54 bases, read in frame from base 1.